A single sample is the source of the 23 T cell receptor beta chains below, sequenced in a study of blood T cell repertoires in COVID-19. Sequencing used immunoSEQ multiplex PCR; TCRdb keeps in-frame clones, though not all of them. Of 120,000 to 150,000 clones listed, 80% to 90% are singletons. Sequences were obtained from peripheral blood. Receptors were obtained from a man between 18 and 29 years old with COVID-19, enrolled during active disease.

This chain uses TRBV15 with TRBJ1-5, with D unclear. Germline assignment: CDR1 LNHNV and CDR2 YYDKDF (reference sequence). The CDR3 consists of 12 residues. The ends were cut back, 2 bases at V and 5 bases at J, with 4 bases in the middle. The CDR3 loop is CATSRRDQPQHF. The CDR3 DNA sequence: TGTGCCACCAGCAGACGGGATCAGCCCCAGCATTTT.

The chain has TRBV4-2 and TRBJ2-7; 8 bases line up with TRBD2. Germline CDR1 is LGHNA and CDR2 is YNFKEQ. The CDR3 loop spans 15 amino acids. V lost 0 bases to trimming and J lost 6 bases; unmatched junction nucleotides: 7. CDR3 DNA: TGTGCCAGCAGCCAAGAGGTCACTAGCGGAGGCGAGCAGTACTTC. It yields the protein CASSQEVTSGGEQYF.

This clone showed up just once. The chain joins TRBV7-8 to TRBJ2-3, with D perhaps TRBD2 (5 bases). Deletions cut 4 bases from V and 5 bases from J, with 16 bases between. This CDR3 is 15 amino acids long. CDR1 and CDR2 (germline): SGHVS, FQNEAQ. This CDR3 reads CASSSGSSSLDTQYF. The CDR3 coding sequence is TGTGCCAGCAGCTCGGGATCCTCCTCCTTAGATACGCAGTATTTT.

V and J are TRBV14 and TRBJ2-7, with TRBD2 matching over 10 bases. Looked up from germline, CDR1 is SGHDN and CDR2 is FVKESK. V was pared by 6 bases and J by 7 bases, with 6 bases of the junction left unmatched. The CDR3 spans 13 residues. CDR3 region: CASSLAGVGEQYF. DNA of the CDR3: TGTGCCAGCAGTCTAGCGGGAGTCGGTGAGCAGTACTTC.

The chain employs TRBV5-1 and TRBJ1-6; D perhaps matches TRBD1 (5 bases). The CDR3 spans 14 residues. The ends were cut back, 4 bases at V and 11 bases at J, with 16 bases in the middle. Germline CDR1 SGHRS, CDR2 YFSETQ. This chain's CDR3 is CASSIGTPGAPLHF. CDR3 DNA: TGCGCCAGCAGCATTGGGACGCCGGGGGCACCCCTCCACTTT.

The chain uses TRBV28 and TRBJ1-3; D call uncertain. Germline V CDR1 and CDR2: MDHEN, SYDVKM. V shed 6 bases and J shed 0 bases, with 9 bases lying between them. The CDR3 length is 14 residues. The CDR3 DNA sequence: TGTGCCAGCAGAGGGAGGAACTCTGGAAACACCATATATTTT. It encodes CASRGRNSGNTIYF.

This rearrangement joins TRBV7-8 to TRBJ2-4; D unresolved. The length of the CDR3 is 14 residues. The germline V gene has CDR1 SGHVS and CDR2 FQNEAQ. V lost 3 bases and J 2 bases, leaving 8 bases between the germline ends. This CDR3 is CASSFVSPKNIQYF. CDR3 DNA: TGTGCCAGCAGCTTCGTATCCCCCAAAAACATTCAGTACTTC. Looking up the rest from reference TRBV7-8 and TRBJ2-4 gives the full variable domain: GAGVSQSPRYKVAKRGQDVALRCDPISGHVSLFWYQQALGQGPEFLTYFQNEAQLDKSGLPSDRFFAERPEGSVSTLKIQRTQQEDSAVYLCASSFVSPKNIQYFGAGTRLSVL.

This clone was counted once. The chain joins TRBV19 to TRBJ1-1; 7 bases line up with TRBD1. J was trimmed by 4 bases and V by 4 bases; bases with no gene match: 15. Per the germline V gene, CDR1 is LNHDA and CDR2 is SQIVND (reference sequence). The CDR3 length is 17 residues. The chain's CDR3 is CASSTPPTGILVTEAFF. The DNA of the CDR3 is TGTGCCAGTAGTACCCCTCCGACAGGGATACTGGTCACTGAAGCTTTCTTT. Together with reference TRBV19 and TRBJ1-1, the CDR3 gives the full variable domain: DGGITQSPKYLFRKEGQNVTLSCEQNLNHDAMYWYRQDPGQGLRLIYYSQIVNDFQKGDIAEGYSVSREKKESFPLTVTSAQKNPTAFYLCASSTPPTGILVTEAFFGQGTRLTVV.

In DNA form, the CDR3 reads TGTGCCAGCAGCAAAAGGAGGGGACTAGCGGGATTCTGTAGCACAGATACGCAGTATTTT. Its translation is CASSKRRGLAGFCSTDTQYF. J is TRBJ2-3 and V is TRBV21-1; TRBD2, the table's D call, lacks a check against the DNA. TRBV21-1 is reported as a pseudogene. CDR3 length equals 20 residues.

The CDR3 DNA sequence: TGTGCCAGCAGCTTAAACGTGGGAGTGCCGGATGAGCAGTTCTTC. As protein: CASSLNVGVPDEQFF. The chain links TRBV7-9 to TRBJ2-1; D might be TRBD2 (5 bases). CDR1 is SEHNR, CDR2 FQNEAQ, per germline (reference sequence). V gave up 2 bases and J gave up 8 bases, with 16 bases separating them. CDR3 size: 15 residues.

The rearrangement uses TRBV19 and TRBJ2-3; no firm D call. The CDR3 has 11 residues. Germline assignment: CDR1 LNHDA and CDR2 SQIVND (reference sequence). Trimming left V 3 bases short and J 8 bases short, with 6 bases between. The CDR3 bases are TGTGCCAGTAGTATGCAAGCTACGCAGTATTTT. Protein product: CASSMQATQYF.

The J gene is TRBJ2-3, the V gene TRBV7-2; 11 bases are shared with TRBD1. This CDR3 spans 15 amino acids. With V trimmed by 6 bases and J by 3 bases, 5 bases remained unmatched. Germline lookup yields CDR1 SGHTA and CDR2 FQGNSA. Written as DNA, the CDR3 is TGTGCCAGCAGACGCGGGACAGGGGGGACAGATACGCAGTATTTT. It yields the protein CASRRGTGGTDTQYF.

This clone occurred once. The chain carries TRBV9 and TRBJ2-2, with 7 positions matching TRBD2. CDR1 is SGDLS, CDR2 YYNGEE, per germline. With 4 bases clipped from V and 3 bases from J, the junction kept 9 bases outside the gene matches. The CDR3 sequence is 16 residues long. CDR3 coding DNA: TGTGCCAGCAGCTTCTTTAGCGGGTCCGACACCGGGGAGCTGTTTTTT. Translating it yields CASSFFSGSDTGELFF.

V usage is TRBV2 and J usage is TRBJ2-7, with a weak D call TRBD1 (5 bases). Trimming left V 7 bases short and J 2 bases short, with 15 bases between. Germline CDR1 SNHLY, CDR2 FYNNEI. This CDR3 has 14 amino acids. Here the CDR3 DNA reads TGTGCCAGCACCATAGGGGTGGTTACCTACGAGCAGTACTTC. Its protein product is CASTIGVVTYEQYF.

The chain employs TRBV6-5 and TRBJ1-5, with 7 bases lining up with TRBD1. CDR3 size: 13 residues. V trimming: 8 bases; J trimming: 2 bases; junction bases outside the gene matches: 3. Germline CDR1 reads MNHEY; CDR2 reads SVGAGI. Here the CDR3 reads CASATGGNQPQHF. CDR3 nucleotide sequence: TGTGCCAGCGCCACAGGGGGCAATCAGCCCCAGCATTTT.

The rearrangement links TRBV28 to TRBJ2-3, with a weak D call TRBD1 (6 bases). This CDR3 is built from 15 residues. Germline V gene lookup returns CDR1 MDHEN and CDR2 SYDVKM. The V end was cut by 3 bases, the J end by 0 bases, with 10 bases between. The CDR3, as DNA: TGTGCCAGCAGTTTGCCCCAGGGGAGCACAGATACGCAGTATTTT. Its protein is CASSLPQGSTDTQYF.

The chain recombines TRBV14 with TRBJ2-1; 12 bases map to TRBD2. V shed 4 bases and J 2 bases; nucleotides not matched to a gene: 3. Per germline, CDR1 SGHDN and CDR2 FVKESK. The CDR3 sequence is 16 residues long. As DNA, the CDR3 is TGTGCCAGCAGCCCCACTAGCGGGAGGACCTACAATGAGCAGTTCTTC. Protein sequence: CASSPTSGRTYNEQFF.

The chain recombines TRBV5-4 with TRBJ2-7; D may be TRBD2 (5 bases). CDR3 length equals 16 residues. The germline V gene has CDR1 SGHNT and CDR2 YYREEE (reference sequence). V lost 1 base and J lost 3, with 17 bases in between. CDR3 nucleotides: TGTGCCAGCAGCTTGCCCCCGGGGTCGTCGGTCTACGAGCAGTACTTC. It encodes CASSLPPGSSVYEQYF.

This chain joins TRBV9 and TRBJ2-4; D gene ambiguous. The CDR3 extends over 15 amino acids. V was clipped by 0 bases and J by 1 base, with 8 bases between them. CDR1 SGDLS and CDR2 YYNGEE come from the germline V gene. The CDR3 nucleotides read TGTGCCAGCAGCGTAGGGAGTAATGCCAAAAACATTCAGTACTTC. Amino acids: CASSVGSNAKNIQYF. The full variable domain, rest sourced from reference TRBV9 and TRBJ2-4, is DSGVTQTPKHLITATGQRVTLRCSPRSGDLSVYWYQQSLDQGLQFLIQYYNGEERAKGNILERFSAQQFPDLHSELNLSSLELGDSALYFCASSVGSNAKNIQYFGAGTRLSVL.

This clone was seen just once. The chain uses TRBV19 and TRBJ2-5, with a possible D match to TRBD1 (6 bases). The CDR3 sequence is 13 residues long. V lost 3 bases, J lost 4 bases, and 9 bases lay in between. The germline CDR1 and CDR2 sequences are LNHDA and SQIVND (reference sequence). CDR3 loop: CASSIARGETQYF. CDR3 nucleotide sequence: TGTGCCAGTAGTATTGCCAGGGGAGAGACCCAGTACTTC. Filled out from reference TRBV19 and TRBJ2-5, the complete variable domain reads DGGITQSPKYLFRKEGQNVTLSCEQNLNHDAMYWYRQDPGQGLRLIYYSQIVNDFQKGDIAEGYSVSREKKESFPLTVTSAQKNPTAFYLCASSIARGETQYFGPGTRLLVL.

The chain uses TRBV13 and TRBJ2-2, with D unclear. V shed 2 bases and J shed 7 bases, with 5 bases lying between them. The CDR3 length is 12 residues. Germline lookup yields CDR1 PRHDT and CDR2 FYEKMQ (reference sequence). CDR3 sequence reads: CASSLFVGELFF. The CDR3 nucleotides read TGTGCCAGCAGCTTATTCGTCGGGGAGCTGTTTTTT. Supplemented by reference TRBV13 and TRBJ2-2, the full variable domain reads AAGVIQSPRHLIKEKRETATLKCYPIPRHDTVYWYQQGPGQDPQFLISFYEKMQSDKGSIPDRFSAQQFSDYHSELNMSSLELGDSALYFCASSLFVGELFFGEGSRLTVL.

The chain carries TRBV6-1 and TRBJ1-4; D not resolved. V lost 1 base and J lost 5, with 8 bases in between. The V gene's germline CDR1 is MNHNS and CDR2 SASEGT. The CDR3 extends over 14 amino acids. This CDR3 reads CASSEVSMNEKLFF. In nucleotides, the CDR3 is TGTGCCAGCAGTGAAGTAAGCATGAATGAAAAACTGTTTTTT.

The rearrangement links TRBV6-5 to TRBJ1-1; D not certain. CDR1 is MNHEY and CDR2 is SVGAGI in the germline V gene. V was shortened by 3 bases and J by 8 bases, with 16 bases between the two germline ends. This CDR3 comprises 14 residues. The CDR3 region is CASSYDRDRSEAFF. CDR3 DNA: TGTGCCAGCAGTTATGACCGGGATCGAAGCGAAGCTTTCTTT.